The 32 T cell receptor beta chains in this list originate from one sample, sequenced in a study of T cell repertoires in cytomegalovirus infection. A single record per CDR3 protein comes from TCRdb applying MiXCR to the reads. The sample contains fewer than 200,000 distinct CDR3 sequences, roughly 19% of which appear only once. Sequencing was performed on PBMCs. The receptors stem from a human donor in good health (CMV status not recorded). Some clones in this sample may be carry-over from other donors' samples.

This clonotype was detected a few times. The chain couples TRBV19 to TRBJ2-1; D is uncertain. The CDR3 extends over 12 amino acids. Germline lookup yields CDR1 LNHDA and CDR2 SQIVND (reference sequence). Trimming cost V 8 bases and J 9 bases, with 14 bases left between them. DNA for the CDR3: TGTGCCAGTCGACCGCCGGACGGTGAGCAGTTCTTC. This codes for CASRPPDGEQFF.

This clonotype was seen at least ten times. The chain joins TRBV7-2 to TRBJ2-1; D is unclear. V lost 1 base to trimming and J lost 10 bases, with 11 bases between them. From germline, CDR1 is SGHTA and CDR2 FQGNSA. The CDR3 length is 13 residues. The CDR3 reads CASSLESRSEQFF. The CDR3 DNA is TGTGCCAGCAGCTTAGAGTCCCGGTCAGAGCAGTTCTTC.

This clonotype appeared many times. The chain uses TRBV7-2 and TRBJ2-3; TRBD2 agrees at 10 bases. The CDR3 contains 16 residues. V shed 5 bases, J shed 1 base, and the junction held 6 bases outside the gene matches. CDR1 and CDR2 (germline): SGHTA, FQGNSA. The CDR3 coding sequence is TGTGCCAGCAGCGCCGACCTAGCGGGGGGCACAGATACGCAGTATTTT. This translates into CASSADLAGGTDTQYF.

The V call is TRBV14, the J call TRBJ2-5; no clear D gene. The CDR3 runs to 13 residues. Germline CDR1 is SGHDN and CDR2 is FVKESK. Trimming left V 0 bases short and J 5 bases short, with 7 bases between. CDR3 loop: CASSQDLGETQYF. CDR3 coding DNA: TGTGCCAGCAGCCAAGATCTTGGGGAGACCCAGTACTTC.

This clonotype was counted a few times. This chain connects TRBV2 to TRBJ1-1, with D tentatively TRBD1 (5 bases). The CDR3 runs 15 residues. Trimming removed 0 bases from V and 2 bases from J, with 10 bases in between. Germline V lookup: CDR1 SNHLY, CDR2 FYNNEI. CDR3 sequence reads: CASSEARAPNTEAFF. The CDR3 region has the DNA TGTGCCAGCAGTGAAGCCAGGGCCCCCAACACTGAAGCTTTCTTT.

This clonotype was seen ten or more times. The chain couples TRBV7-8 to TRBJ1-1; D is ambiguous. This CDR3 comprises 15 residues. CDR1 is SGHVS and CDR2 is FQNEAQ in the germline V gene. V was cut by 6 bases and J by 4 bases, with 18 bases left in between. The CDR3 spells CASSSGFGVATEAFF. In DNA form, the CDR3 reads TGTGCCAGCAGTTCCGGGTTTGGGGTCGCCACTGAAGCTTTCTTT.

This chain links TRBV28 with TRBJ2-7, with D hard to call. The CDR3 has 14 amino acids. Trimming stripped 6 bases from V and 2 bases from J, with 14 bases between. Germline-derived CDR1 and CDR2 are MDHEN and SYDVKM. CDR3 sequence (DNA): TGTGCCAGCAGCGTGAGAAGGCTCCCCTACGAGCAGTACTTC. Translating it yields CASSVRRLPYEQYF.

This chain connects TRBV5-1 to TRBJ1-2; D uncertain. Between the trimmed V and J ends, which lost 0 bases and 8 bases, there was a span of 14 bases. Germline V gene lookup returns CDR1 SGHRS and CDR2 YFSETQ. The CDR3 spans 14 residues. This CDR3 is CASSLASRPRGYTF. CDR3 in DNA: TGCGCCAGCAGCTTGGCCTCGAGGCCCCGGGGCTACACCTTC. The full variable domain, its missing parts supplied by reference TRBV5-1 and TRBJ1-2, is KAGVTQTPRYLIKTRGQQVTLSCSPISGHRSVSWYQQTPGQGLQFLFEYFSETQRNKGNFPGRFSGRQFSNSRSEMNVSTLELGDSALYLCASSLASRPRGYTFGSGTRLTVV.

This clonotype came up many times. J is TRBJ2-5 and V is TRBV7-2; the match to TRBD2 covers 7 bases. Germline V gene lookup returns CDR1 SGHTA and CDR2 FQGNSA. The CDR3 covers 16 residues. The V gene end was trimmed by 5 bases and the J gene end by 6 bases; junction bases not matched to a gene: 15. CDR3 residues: CASSQRDPRGSQTQYF. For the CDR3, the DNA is TGTGCCAGCAGCCAGCGGGACCCGAGGGGTAGTCAGACCCAGTACTTC.

The CDR3 is CASKGRGEPTEAFF. The CDR3 bases are TGTGCCAGCAAGGGACGGGGAGAACCCACTGAAGCTTTCTTT. The genes are TRBV25-1 and TRBJ1-1; D perhaps matches TRBD1 (5 bases). Per germline, CDR1 MGHDK and CDR2 SYGVNS. This CDR3 has 14 residues. Between the trimmed V and J ends, which lost 7 bases and 4 bases, there was a span of 16 bases.

The CDR3 DNA follows: TGTGCCAGCAGCATAACCGCACTAGCGGGAGAGAAGGGTGAGCAGTTCTTC. Encoded protein: CASSITALAGEKGEQFF. The chain uses TRBV7-2 and TRBJ2-1, with TRBD2 matching 11 bases. The CDR3 contains 17 residues. Germline V gene data show CDR1 as SGHTA and CDR2 as FQGNSA. V lost 5 bases and J lost 9; bases outside the gene matches: 15.

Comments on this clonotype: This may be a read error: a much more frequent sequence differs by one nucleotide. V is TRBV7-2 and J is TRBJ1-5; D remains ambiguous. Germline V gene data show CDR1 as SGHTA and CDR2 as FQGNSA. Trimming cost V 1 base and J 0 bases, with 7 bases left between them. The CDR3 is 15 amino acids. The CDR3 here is CASSLVGHSNQPQHF. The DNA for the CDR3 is TGTGCCAGCAGCTTAGTAGGGCATAGCAATCAGCCCCAGCATTTT.

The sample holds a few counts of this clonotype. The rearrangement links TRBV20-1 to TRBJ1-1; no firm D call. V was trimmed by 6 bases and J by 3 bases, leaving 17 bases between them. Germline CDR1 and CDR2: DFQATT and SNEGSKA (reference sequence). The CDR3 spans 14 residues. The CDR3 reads CSATPGLGYTEAFF. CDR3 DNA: TGCAGTGCCACCCCCGGGCTAGGTTACACTGAAGCTTTCTTT.

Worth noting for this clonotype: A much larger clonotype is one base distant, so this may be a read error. In nucleotides, the CDR3 is TGTGCCAGCAGTGCACTAGGGGGCGGTAACAATGAGCAGTTCTTC. This translates into CASSALGGGNNEQFF. The chain links TRBV6-1 to TRBJ2-1, with TRBD1 identical over 7 bases. This CDR3 is built from 15 residues. The germline V gene has CDR1 MNHNS and CDR2 SASEGT. V was pared by 4 bases and J by 5 bases, with 8 bases of the junction left unmatched.

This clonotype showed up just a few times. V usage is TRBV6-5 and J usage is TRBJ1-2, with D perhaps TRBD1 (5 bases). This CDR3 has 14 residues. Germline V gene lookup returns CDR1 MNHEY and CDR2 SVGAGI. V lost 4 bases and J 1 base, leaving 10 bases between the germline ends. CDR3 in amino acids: CASSSGTVNYGYTF. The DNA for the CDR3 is TGTGCCAGCAGTTCCGGGACTGTTAACTATGGCTACACCTTC.

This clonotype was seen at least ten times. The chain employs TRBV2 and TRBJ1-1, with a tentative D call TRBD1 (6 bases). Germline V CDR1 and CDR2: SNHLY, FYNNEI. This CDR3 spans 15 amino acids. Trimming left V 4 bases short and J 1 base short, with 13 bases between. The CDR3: CASSVDRLWNTEAFF. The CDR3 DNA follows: TGTGCCAGCAGTGTTGACAGGCTCTGGAACACTGAAGCTTTCTTT.

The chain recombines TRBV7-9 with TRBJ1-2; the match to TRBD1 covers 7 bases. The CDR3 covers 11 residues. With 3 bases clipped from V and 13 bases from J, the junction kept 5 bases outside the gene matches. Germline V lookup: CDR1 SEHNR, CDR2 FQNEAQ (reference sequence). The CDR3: CASSFRGTFTF. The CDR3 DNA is TGTGCCAGCAGCTTCAGGGGGACTTTCACCTTC.

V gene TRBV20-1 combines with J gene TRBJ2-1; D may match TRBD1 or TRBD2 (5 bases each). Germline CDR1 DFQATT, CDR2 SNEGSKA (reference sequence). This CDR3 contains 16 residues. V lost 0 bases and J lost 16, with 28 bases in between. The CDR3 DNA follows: TGCAGTGCTAGAGATCGAGCCATAGGACCCCCGGGGCCACCATTCTTC. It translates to CSARDRAIGPPGPPFF.

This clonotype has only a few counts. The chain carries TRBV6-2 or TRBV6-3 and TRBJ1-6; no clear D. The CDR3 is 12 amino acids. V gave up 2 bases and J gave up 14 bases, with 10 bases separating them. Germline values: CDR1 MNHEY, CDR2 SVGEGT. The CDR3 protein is CASSYTGFSLHF. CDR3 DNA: TGTGCCAGCAGTTACACGGGTTTTTCCCTCCACTTT.

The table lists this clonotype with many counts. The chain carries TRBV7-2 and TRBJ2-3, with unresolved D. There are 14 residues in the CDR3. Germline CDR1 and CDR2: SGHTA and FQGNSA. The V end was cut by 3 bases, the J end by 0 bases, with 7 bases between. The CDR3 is CASSFSRSTDTQYF. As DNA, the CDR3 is TGTGCCAGCAGCTTTTCCAGGAGCACAGATACGCAGTATTTT.

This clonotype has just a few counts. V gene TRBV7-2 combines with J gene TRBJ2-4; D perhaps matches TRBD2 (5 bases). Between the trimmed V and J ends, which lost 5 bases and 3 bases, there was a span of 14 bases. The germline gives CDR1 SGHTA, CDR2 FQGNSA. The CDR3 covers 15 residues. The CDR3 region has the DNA TGTGCCAGCAGCCCGACCACTGGAGGCAAAAACATTCAGTACTTC. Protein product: CASSPTTGGKNIQYF.

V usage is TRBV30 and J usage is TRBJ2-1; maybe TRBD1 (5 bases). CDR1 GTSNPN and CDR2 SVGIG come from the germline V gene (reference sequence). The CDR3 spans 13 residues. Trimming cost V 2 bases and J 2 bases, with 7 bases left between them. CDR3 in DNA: TGTGCCTGGAGTTACAGGCCCTACAATGAGCAGTTCTTC. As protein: CAWSYRPYNEQFF.

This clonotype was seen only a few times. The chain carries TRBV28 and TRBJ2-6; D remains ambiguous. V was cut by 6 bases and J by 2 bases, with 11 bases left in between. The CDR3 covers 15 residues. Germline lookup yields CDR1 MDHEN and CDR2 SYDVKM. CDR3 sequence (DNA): TGTGCCAGCAGCCGGGTGGCAGCTGGGGCCAACGTCCTGACTTTC. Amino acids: CASSRVAAGANVLTF.

The CDR3: CASSPSLGNSPLHF. The CDR3 bases are TGTGCCAGCAGTCCCTCCCTGGGTAATTCACCCCTCCACTTT. This sequence joins TRBV28 and TRBJ1-6; D is ambiguous. CDR3 length: 14 amino acids. Per the germline V gene, CDR1 is MDHEN and CDR2 is SYDVKM. The V end was cut by 5 bases, the J end by 6 bases, with 11 bases between.

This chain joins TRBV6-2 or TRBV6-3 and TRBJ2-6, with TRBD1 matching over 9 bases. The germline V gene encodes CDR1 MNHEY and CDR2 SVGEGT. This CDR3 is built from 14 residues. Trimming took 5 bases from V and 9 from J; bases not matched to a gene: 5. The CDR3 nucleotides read TGTGCCAGCAGTGGGACAGGGAGTGGCAACGTCCTGACTTTC. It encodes CASSGTGSGNVLTF.

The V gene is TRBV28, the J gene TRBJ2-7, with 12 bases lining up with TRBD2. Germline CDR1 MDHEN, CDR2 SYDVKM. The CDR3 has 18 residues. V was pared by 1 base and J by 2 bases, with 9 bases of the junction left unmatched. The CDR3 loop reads CASSLSAGLAGRTYEQYF. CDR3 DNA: TGTGCCAGCAGTTTATCCGCCGGACTAGCGGGACGTACCTACGAGCAGTACTTC.

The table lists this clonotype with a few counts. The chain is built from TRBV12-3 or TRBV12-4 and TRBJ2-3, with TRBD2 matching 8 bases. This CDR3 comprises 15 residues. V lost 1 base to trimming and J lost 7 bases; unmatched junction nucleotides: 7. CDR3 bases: TGTGCCAGCAGTTTAGTAGCGGGGTCTCCGCATACGCAGTATTTT. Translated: CASSLVAGSPHTQYF.

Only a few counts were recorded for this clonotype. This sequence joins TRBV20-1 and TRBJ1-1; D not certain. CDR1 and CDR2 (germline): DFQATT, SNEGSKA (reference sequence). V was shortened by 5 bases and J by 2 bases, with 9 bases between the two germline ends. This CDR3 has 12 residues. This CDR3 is CSALDPNTEAFF. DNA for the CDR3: TGCAGTGCTTTGGACCCAAACACTGAAGCTTTCTTT.

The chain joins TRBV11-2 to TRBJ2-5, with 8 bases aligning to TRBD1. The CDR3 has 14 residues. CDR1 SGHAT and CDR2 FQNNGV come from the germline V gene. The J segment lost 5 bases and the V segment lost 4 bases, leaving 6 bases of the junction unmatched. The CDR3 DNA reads TGTGCCAGCAGCTCAGGACAGGGTTGGGAGACCCAGTACTTC. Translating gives CASSSGQGWETQYF.

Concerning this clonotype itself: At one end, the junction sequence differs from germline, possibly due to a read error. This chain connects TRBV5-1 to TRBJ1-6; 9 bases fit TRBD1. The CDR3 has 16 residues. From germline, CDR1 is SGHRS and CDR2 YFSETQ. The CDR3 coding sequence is TGCGCCAGCAGCCGACAGGGGGAAACCTATAATTCACCCCTCCATTTT. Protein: CASSRQGETYNSPLHF.

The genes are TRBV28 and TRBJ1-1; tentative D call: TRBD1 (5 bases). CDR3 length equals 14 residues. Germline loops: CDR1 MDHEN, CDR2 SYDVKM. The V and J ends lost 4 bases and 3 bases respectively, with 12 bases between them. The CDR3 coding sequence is TGTGCCAGCAGTTGGGGCGGACTCTACACTGAAGCTTTCTTT. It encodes CASSWGGLYTEAFF. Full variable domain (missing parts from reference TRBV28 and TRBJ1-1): DVKVTQSSRYLVKRTGEKVFLECVQDMDHENMFWYRQDPGLGLRLIYFSYDVKMKEKGDIPEGYSVSREKKERFSLILESASTNQTSMYLCASSWGGLYTEAFFGQGTRLTVV.

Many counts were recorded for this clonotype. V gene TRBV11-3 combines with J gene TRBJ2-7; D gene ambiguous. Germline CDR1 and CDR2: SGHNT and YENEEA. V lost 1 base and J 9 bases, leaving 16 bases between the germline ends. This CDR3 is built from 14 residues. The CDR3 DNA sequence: TGTGCCAGCAGCTTAGTGAGTAGGCCTAACTGGCAGTACTTC. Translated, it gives CASSLVSRPNWQYF.